This TCR beta chain was obtained from a study of cytomegalovirus exposure and HLA in healthy donors. Study-wide context: Of the donors genotyped, a few hundred in all, 65% to 90% fell in the Caucasian-associated ancestry cluster. The study, taken as a whole, reports: Later analysis showed TCR association rates varying by HLA locus, highest for DRB1 and lowest for HLA-C. Donors belonging to an Asian-associated ancestry cluster reportedly showed fewer N-insertions in productive TCRs than the roughly 700-donor mean, according to what a later analysis found. What a later analysis showed was that several of the most significant clusters appeared linked to common viral pathogens.

Germline V gene data show CDR1 as LNHNV and CDR2 as YYDKDF (reference sequence). This CDR3 region has 14 residues. The V end lost 5 bases, the J end lost 6 bases, and 15 bases lay between the germline ends. With respect to this clone: What it recognizes is unknown.

The PCR ran on 60 Vbeta and 13 Jbeta primers. Assay used: immunoSEQ multiplex PCR; TCRdb lists only in-frame clones, some missing. The sample contains about 120,000 clones, 65% to 85% of which appear only once. Sequencing used PBMCs. The TCR comes from a man aged 45-65 years in good health and CMV-seronegative. J is TRBJ2-3 and V is TRBV15; D gene ambiguous. CDR3 coding DNA: TGTGCCACCAGCGGTGCCGGATCCGGGGATACGCAGTATTTT. Translation: CATSGAGSGDTQYF.